The T cell receptor (beta chain) described here comes from a study of blood T cell repertoires in COVID-19. Study context: Sources were T cells, B-cell-depleted T cells, or PBMCs; the material itself was cDNA or gDNA.

Assay used: immunoSEQ multiplex PCR; TCRdb lists only in-frame clones, some missing. The data contain about 34,000 clones, 85% of them singletons. Unmatched junction bases numbered 5, after V lost 4 bases and J lost 2 bases. Germline lookup yields CDR1 LNHDA and CDR2 SQIVND (reference sequence). This CDR3 is 16 amino acids long. Sequencing input: peripheral blood. This TCR derives from a human donor with acute or convalescent COVID-19. The donor label of this sample is uncertain. The gene calls are TRBV19 and TRBJ2-3; TRBD2 matches at 11 bases. In DNA, the CDR3 is TGTGCCAGTAGTACCCGGACTAGCGGGTACACAGATACGCAGTATTTT. This encodes CASSTRTSGYTDTQYF.